This TCR beta chain was observed in a study of blood T cell repertoires in COVID-19. Across the study: The United States, Italy and Spain supplied acute and convalescent COVID-19 samples. From T cells, B-cell-depleted T cells, or PBMCs came the material, which was cDNA or gDNA.

The CDR3 is 19 residues long. V trimming: 6 bases; J trimming: 0 bases; junction bases outside the gene matches: 13. In germline, CDR1 is SGHTA, CDR2 FQGNSA. The repertoire was sequenced with immunoSEQ multiplex PCR; TCRdb's copy has only in-frame clones and lacks some. The profile covers roughly 100,000 clones, with about nine tenths appearing a single time and 15% taken by the ten largest. The chain carries TRBV7-2 and TRBJ1-4, with 10 bases that match TRBD1. Sequenced: peripheral blood. This TCR derives from a man aged 50-59 years with acute or convalescent COVID-19. The CDR3 protein is CASSHQRDRGLATNEKLFF. The CDR3 DNA is TGTGCCAGCAGTCACCAAAGAGACAGGGGGCTTGCAACTAATGAAAAACTGTTTTTT. The complete variable domain, with remaining parts taken from reference TRBV7-2 and TRBJ1-4, reads GAGVSQSPSNKVTEKGKDVELRCDPISGHTALYWYRQSLGQGLEFLIYFQGNSAPDKSGLPSDRFSAERTGGSVSTLTIQRTQQEDSAVYLCASSHQRDRGLATNEKLFFGSGTQLSVL.